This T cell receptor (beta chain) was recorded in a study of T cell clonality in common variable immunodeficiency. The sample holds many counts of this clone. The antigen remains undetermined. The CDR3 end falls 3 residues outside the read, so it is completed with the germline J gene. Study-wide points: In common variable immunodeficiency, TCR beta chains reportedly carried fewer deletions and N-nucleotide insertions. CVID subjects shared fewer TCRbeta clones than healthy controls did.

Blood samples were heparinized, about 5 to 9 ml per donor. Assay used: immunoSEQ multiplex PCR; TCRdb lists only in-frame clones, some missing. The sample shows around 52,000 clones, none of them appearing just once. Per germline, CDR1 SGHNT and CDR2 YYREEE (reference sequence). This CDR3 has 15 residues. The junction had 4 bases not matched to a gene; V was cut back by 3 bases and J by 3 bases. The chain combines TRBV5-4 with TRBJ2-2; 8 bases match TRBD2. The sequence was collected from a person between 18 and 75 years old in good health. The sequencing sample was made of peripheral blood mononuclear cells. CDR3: CASSSRRGDTGELFF. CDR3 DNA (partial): TGTGCCAGCAGCTCACGGCGGGGGGACACCGGGGAG.